This T cell receptor beta chain derives from a study of cytomegalovirus exposure and HLA in healthy donors. Notes on the study in general: For TCR beta chains, V- and J-gene trimming was later linked to a missense DCLRE1C variant. In a later analysis, donors in an Asian-associated ancestry cluster reportedly had fewer N-insertions in productive TCRs than the cohort mean. Exclusion as indistinguishable affected some V segments, including TRBV6-2 and TRBV6-3.

Remarks on this clone: Its cognate antigen is unknown.

Trimming removed 1 base from V and 0 bases from J, with 7 bases in between. The CDR3 contains 15 residues. Germline V gives CDR1 MDHEN, CDR2 SYDVKM. The PCR ran on 60 Vbeta and 13 Jbeta primers. The table came from immunoSEQ multiplex PCR; TCRdb's copy has only in-frame clones and leaves some out. The table lists 85,000 to 95,000 clones, 76% of them singletons, with around 5% in the top ten. The V gene is TRBV28, the J gene TRBJ2-1; unclear D gene. The sequencing input was PBMCs. This receptor was obtained from a man aged 25-45 years in good health and CMV-seropositive. The CDR3 protein is CASSLFPLSYNEQFF. The DNA for the CDR3 is TGTGCCAGCAGTTTATTTCCTCTCTCCTACAATGAGCAGTTCTTC.